This TCR beta chain comes out of a study of blood T cell repertoires in COVID-19. Study context: Nucleic acid was either cDNA or gDNA, and it came from T cells, B-cell-depleted T cells, or PBMCs.

How the authors handled the data: Amplified reference gene primers provided the basis for estimating nucleated cell counts. Clones were read by immunoSEQ multiplex PCR, and TCRdb kept only the in-frame ones, dropping some. That table is the source of V, J and clone size, and D and trimming were worked out from the DNA. The sample consists of some 180,000 clones, approximately 90% of them appearing once. Germline values: CDR1 SGHDT, CDR2 YYEEEE. There are 14 residues in the CDR3. V was clipped by 4 bases and J by 6 bases, with 14 bases between them. The chain joins TRBV5-6 to TRBJ1-3, with D unresolved. This TCR came from a man between 40 and 49 years old with active or convalescent COVID-19. Sequencing used peripheral blood. The chain's CDR3 is CASSLPGDPNTIYF. As DNA, the CDR3 is TGTGCCAGCAGCCTGCCGGGAGATCCAAACACCATATATTTT.